This TCR beta chain was captured by sequencing in a study of cytomegalovirus exposure and HLA in healthy donors. Study-level points and caveats: The study listed roughly 160 cytomegalovirus-associated TCR beta chains. The authors confirmed in vitro that a few CMV-associated chains were specific for CMV antigens.

This clone is a singleton in its sample. The antigen is unknown. Donors were drawn from the approximately 120-subject validation cohort, separate from the roughly 670-subject first cohort. Sequencing used immunoSEQ multiplex PCR; TCRdb keeps in-frame clones, though not all of them. The sample shows 100,000 to 150,000 clones, around 94% of them seen only once. This CDR3 is 19 amino acids long. Germline V CDR1 and CDR2: SGHAT, FQNNGV. With 3 bases clipped from V and 4 bases from J, the junction kept 18 bases outside the gene matches. This sequence was found in a woman aged 18-29 years in good health and CMV-seronegative. The V and J genes are TRBV11-2 and TRBJ2-5; the match to TRBD1 covers 9 bases. Sequenced sample: PBMCs. The CDR3 here is CASSFIKPQRTGDGETQYF. The CDR3 coding sequence is TGTGCCAGCAGCTTCATAAAGCCTCAACGGACAGGGGATGGAGAGACCCAGTACTTC.